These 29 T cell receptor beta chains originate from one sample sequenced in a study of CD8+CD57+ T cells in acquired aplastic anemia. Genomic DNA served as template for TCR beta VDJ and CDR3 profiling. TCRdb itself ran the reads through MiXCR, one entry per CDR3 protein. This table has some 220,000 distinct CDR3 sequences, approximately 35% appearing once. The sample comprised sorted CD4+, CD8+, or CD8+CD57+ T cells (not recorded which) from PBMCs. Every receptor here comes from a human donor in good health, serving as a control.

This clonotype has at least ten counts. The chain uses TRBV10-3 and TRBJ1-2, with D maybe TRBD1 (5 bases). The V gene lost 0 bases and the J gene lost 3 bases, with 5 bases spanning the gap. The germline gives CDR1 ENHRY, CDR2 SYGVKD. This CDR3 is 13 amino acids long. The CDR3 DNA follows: TGTGCCATCAGTGAGTCAGGGGACTATGGCTACACCTTC. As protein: CAISESGDYGYTF.

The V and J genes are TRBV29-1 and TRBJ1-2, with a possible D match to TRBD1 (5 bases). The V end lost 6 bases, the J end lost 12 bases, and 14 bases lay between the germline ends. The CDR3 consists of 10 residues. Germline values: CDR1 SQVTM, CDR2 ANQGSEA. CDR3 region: CSVGTSGNTF. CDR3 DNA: TGCAGCGTGGGGACTAGCGGAAACACCTTC.

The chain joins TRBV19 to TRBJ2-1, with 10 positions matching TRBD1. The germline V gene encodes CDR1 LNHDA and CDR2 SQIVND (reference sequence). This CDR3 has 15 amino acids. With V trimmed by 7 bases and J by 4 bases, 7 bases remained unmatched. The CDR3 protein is CASKSGTGVYNEQFF. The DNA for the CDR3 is TGTGCCAGTAAGTCCGGGACAGGGGTTTACAATGAGCAGTTCTTC.

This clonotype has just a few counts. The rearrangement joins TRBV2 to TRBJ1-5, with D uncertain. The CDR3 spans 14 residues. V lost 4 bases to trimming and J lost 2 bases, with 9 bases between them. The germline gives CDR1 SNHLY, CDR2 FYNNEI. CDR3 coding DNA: TGTGCCAGCAGTGGGGTTCTTGGCAATCAGCCCCAGCATTTT. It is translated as CASSGVLGNQPQHF.

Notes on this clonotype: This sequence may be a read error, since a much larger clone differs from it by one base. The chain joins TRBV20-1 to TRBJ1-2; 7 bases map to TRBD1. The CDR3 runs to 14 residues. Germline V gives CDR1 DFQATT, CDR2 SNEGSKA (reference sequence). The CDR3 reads CSANSGGMNYGCTF. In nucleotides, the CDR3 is TGCAGTGCTAACTCAGGGGGAATGAACTATGGCTGCACCTTC.

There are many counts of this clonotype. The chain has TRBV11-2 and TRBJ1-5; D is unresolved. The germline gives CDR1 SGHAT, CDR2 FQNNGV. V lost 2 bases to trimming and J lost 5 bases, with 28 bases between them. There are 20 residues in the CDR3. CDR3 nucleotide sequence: TGTGCCAGCAGCTTAAATCCCTTCCAGTCAGCACCCCAAGAGCATCAGCCCCAGCATTTT. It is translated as CASSLNPFQSAPQEHQPQHF.

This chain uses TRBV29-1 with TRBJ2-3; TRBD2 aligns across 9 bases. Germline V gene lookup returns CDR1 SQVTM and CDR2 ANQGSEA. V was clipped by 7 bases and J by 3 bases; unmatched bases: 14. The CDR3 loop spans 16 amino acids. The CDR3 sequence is CSGGDGVAGETDTQYF. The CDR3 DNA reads TGCAGCGGTGGGGACGGGGTAGCGGGAGAAACAGATACGCAGTATTTT.

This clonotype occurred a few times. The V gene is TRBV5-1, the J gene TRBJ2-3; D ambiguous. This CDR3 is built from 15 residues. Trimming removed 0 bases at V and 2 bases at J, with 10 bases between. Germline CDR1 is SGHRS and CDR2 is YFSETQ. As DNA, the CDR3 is TGCGCCAGCAGCTTGGAGGAGTCTAACACAGATACGCAGTATTTT. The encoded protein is CASSLEESNTDTQYF.

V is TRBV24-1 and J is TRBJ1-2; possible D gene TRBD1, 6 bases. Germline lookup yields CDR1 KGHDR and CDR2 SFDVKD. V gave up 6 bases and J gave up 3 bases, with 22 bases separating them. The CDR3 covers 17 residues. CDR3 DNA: TGTGCCACCAGTCCTTACGGGGGCAGCTCGATCGACTATGGCTACACCTTC. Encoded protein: CATSPYGGSSIDYGYTF.

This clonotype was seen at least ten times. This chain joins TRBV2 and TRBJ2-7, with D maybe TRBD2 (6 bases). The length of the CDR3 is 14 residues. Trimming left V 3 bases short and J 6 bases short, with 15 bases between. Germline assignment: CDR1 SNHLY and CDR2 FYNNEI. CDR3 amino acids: CASSEWWGVGEQYF. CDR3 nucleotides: TGTGCCAGCAGTGAGTGGTGGGGGGTGGGCGAGCAGTACTTC. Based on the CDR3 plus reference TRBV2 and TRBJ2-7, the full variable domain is EPEVTQTPSHQVTQMGQEVILRCVPISNHLYFYWYRQILGQKVEFLVSFYNNEISEKSEIFDDQFSVERPDGSNFTLKIRSTKLEDSAMYFCASSEWWGVGEQYFGPGTRLTVT.

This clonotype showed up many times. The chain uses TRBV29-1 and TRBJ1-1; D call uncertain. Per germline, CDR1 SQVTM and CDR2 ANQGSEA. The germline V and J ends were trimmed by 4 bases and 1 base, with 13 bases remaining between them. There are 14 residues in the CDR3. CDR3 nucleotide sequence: TGCAGCGTTGGTCTTATCGCCGGGAACACTGAAGCTTTCTTT. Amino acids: CSVGLIAGNTEAFF.

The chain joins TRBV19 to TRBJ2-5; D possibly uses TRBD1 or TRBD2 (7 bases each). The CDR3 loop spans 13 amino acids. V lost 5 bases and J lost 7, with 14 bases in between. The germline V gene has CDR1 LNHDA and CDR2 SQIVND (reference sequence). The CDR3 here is CASSWVRGGTQYF. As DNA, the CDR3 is TGTGCCAGTAGTTGGGTCAGGGGGGGGACCCAGTACTTC.

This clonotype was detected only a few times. The CDR3 spells CASSQDPSTGELFF. In DNA, the CDR3 is TGTGCCAGCAGCCAAGACCCCTCCACCGGGGAGCTGTTTTTT. The chain is built from TRBV4-2 and TRBJ2-2; D is undetermined. The CDR3 has 14 amino acids. Germline V lookup: CDR1 LGHNA, CDR2 YNFKEQ. The germline V and J ends were trimmed by 0 bases and 4 bases, with 6 bases remaining between them.

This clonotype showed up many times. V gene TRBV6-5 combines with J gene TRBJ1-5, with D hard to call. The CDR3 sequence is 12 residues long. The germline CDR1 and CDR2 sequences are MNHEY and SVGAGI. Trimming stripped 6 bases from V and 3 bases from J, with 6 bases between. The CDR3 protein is CASSTPNQPQHF. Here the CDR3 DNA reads TGTGCCAGCAGCACGCCCAATCAGCCCCAGCATTTT.

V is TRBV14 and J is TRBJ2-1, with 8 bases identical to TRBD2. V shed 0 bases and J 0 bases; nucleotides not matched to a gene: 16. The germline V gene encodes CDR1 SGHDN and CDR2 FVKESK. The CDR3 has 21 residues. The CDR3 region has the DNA TGTGCCAGCAGCCAAGATCGCCTGGGAGCTCCTAGCGGGCTCTCCTACAATGAGCAGTTCTTC. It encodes CASSQDRLGAPSGLSYNEQFF.

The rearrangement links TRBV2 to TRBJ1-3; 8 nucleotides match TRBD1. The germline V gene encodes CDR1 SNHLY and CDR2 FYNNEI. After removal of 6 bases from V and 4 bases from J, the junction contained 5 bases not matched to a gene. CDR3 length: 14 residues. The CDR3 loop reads CASRMQGAGNTIYF. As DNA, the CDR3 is TGTGCCAGCAGAATGCAGGGGGCCGGAAACACCATATATTTT.

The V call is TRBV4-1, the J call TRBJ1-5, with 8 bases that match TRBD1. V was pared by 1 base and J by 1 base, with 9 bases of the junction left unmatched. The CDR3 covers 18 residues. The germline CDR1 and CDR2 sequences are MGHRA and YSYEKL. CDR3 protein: CASSQVGPGGGSNQPQHF. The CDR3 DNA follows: TGCGCCAGCAGCCAAGTAGGCCCAGGGGGCGGGAGCAATCAGCCCCAGCATTTT.

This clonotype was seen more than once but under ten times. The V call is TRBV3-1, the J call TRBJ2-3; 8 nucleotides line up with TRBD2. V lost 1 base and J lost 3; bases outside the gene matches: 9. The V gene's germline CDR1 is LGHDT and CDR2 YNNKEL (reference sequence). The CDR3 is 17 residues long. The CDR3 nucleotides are TGTGCCAGCAGCCAAGTCCCTCCGGGGGGGGATACAGATACGCAGTATTTT. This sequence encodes CASSQVPPGGDTDTQYF.

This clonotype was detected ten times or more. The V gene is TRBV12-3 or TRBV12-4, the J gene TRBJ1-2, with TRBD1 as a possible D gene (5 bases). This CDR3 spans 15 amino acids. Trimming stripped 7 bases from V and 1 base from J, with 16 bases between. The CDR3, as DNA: TGTGCCAGCACTCATCCTTTCAGGGTTAACTATGGCTACACCTTC. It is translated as CASTHPFRVNYGYTF.

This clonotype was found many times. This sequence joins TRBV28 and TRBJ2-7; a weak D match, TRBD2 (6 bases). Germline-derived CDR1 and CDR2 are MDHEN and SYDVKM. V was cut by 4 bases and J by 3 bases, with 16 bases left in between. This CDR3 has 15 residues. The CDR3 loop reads CASSSPTGGNYEQYF. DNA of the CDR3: TGTGCCAGCAGTTCACCAACCGGGGGAAACTACGAGCAGTACTTC. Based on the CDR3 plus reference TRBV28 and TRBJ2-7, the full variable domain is DVKVTQSSRYLVKRTGEKVFLECVQDMDHENMFWYRQDPGLGLRLIYFSYDVKMKEKGDIPEGYSVSREKKERFSLILESASTNQTSMYLCASSSPTGGNYEQYFGPGTRLTVT.

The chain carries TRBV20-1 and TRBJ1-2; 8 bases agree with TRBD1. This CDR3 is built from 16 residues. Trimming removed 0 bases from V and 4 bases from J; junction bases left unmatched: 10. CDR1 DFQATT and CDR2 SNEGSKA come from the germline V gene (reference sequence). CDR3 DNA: TGCAGTGCTAGAGATCCATTTCGACAGGGGCGCTATGGCTACACCTTC. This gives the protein CSARDPFRQGRYGYTF.

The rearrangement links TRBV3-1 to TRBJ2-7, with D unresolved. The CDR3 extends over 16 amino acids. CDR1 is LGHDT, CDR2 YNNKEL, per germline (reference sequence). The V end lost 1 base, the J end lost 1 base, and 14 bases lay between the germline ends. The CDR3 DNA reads TGTGCCAGCAGCCAAGGGCGGTCGTTTGGTTCCTACGAGCAGTACTTC. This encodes CASSQGRSFGSYEQYF.

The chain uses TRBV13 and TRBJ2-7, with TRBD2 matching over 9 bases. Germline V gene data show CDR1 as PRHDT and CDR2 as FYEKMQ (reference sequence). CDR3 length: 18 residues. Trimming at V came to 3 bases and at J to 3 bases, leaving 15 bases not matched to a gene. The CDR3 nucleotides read TGTGCCAGCAGCTTGTCTTACCGGAGGGCTAGCGGGGTCTACGAGCAGTACTTC. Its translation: CASSLSYRRASGVYEQYF. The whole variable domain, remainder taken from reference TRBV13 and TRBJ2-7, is AAGVIQSPRHLIKEKRETATLKCYPIPRHDTVYWYQQGPGQDPQFLISFYEKMQSDKGSIPDRFSAQQFSDYHSELNMSSLELGDSALYFCASSLSYRRASGVYEQYFGPGTRLTVT.

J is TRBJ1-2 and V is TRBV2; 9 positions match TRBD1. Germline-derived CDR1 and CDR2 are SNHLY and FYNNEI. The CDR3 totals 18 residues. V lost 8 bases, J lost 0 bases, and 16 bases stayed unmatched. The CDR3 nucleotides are TGTGCCAGCTCACCTGTCCCGGGACAGGGCGATGCTAACTATGGCTACACCTTC. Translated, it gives CASSPVPGQGDANYGYTF. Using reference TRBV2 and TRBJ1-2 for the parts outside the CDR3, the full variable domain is EPEVTQTPSHQVTQMGQEVILRCVPISNHLYFYWYRQILGQKVEFLVSFYNNEISEKSEIFDDQFSVERPDGSNFTLKIRSTKLEDSAMYFCASSPVPGQGDANYGYTFGSGTRLTVV.

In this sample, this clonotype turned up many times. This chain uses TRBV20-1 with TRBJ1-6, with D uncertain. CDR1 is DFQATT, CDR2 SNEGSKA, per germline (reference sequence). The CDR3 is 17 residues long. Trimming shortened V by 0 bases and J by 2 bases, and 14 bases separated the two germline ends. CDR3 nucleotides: TGCAGTGCTAGAGAGAGGGTGGGTAGTCCCTATAATTCACCCCTCCACTTT. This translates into CSARERVGSPYNSPLHF.

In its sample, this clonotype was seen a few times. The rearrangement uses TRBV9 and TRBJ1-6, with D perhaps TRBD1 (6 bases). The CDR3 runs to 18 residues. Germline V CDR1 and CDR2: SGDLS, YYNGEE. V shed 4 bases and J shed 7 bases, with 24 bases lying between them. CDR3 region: CASSLYGGVLGNNSPLHF. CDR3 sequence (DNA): TGTGCCAGCAGCTTGTATGGGGGCGTTTTGGGTAACAATTCACCCCTCCACTTT.

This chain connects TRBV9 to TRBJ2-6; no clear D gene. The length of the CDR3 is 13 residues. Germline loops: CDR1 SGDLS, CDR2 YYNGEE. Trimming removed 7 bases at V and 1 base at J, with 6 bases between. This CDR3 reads CASLTSGANVLTF. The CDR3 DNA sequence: TGTGCCAGCCTAACGTCTGGGGCCAACGTCCTGACTTTC.

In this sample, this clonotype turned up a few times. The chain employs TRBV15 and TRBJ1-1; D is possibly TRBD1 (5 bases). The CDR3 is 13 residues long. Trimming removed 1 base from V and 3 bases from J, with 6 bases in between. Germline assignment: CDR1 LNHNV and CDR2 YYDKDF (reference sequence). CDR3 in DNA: TGTGCCACCAGCAGAGGGGGGGACACTGAAGCTTTCTTT. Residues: CATSRGGDTEAFF.

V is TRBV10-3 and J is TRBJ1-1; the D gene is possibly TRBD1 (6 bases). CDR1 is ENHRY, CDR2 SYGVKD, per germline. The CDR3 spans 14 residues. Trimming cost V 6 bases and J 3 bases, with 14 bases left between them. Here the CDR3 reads CAIRPLQGHTEAFF. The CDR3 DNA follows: TGTGCCATCAGGCCTCTACAGGGACACACTGAAGCTTTCTTT.